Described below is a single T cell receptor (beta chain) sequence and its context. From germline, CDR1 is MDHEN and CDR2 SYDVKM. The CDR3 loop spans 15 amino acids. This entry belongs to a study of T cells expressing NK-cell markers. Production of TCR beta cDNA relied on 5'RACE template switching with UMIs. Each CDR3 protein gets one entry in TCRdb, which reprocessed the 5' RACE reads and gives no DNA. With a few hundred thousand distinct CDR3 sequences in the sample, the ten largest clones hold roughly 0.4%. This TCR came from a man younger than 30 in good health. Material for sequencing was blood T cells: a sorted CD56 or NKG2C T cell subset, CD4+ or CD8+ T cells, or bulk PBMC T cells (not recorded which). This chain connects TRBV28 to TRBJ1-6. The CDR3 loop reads CATYFPSSYNSPLHF.